Below are 22 T cell receptor beta chains sequenced from a single sample in a study of blood T cell repertoires in COVID-19. Assay: immunoSEQ multiplex PCR; the TCRdb copy retains only in-frame clones and omits some. The repertoire consists of 150,000 to 200,000 clones, with about 81% occurring once and the leading ten covering about an eighth. The sample was peripheral blood. The receptor set was obtained from a woman aged 80 or older with COVID-19, enrolled during active disease.

The rearrangement joins TRBV10-3 to TRBJ2-1; 15 nucleotides match TRBD2. Germline V gene sequence: CDR1 ENHRY, CDR2 SYGVKD. The CDR3 runs to 17 residues. The V gene end was trimmed by 1 base and the J gene end by 4 bases; junction bases not matched to a gene: 2. The CDR3 DNA sequence: TGTGCCATCAGTGAGTACGGGACTAGCGGGAGGTACAATGAGCAGTTCTTC. Encoded protein: CAISEYGTSGRYNEQFF.

The gene calls are TRBV11-2 and TRBJ2-5, with D possibly TRBD1 on 5 matching bases. Germline V lookup: CDR1 SGHAT, CDR2 FQNNGV. The V end lost 5 bases, the J end lost 0 bases, and 7 bases lay between the germline ends. The CDR3 is 13 residues long. The CDR3 loop is CASSKGHQETQYF. CDR3 sequence (DNA): TGTGCCAGCAGCAAGGGGCACCAAGAGACCCAGTACTTC. Full variable domain (outside the CDR3, taken from reference TRBV11-2 and TRBJ2-5): EAGVAQSPRYKIIEKRQSVAFWCNPISGHATLYWYQQILGQGPKLLIQFQNNGVVDDSQLPKDRFSAERLKGVDSTLKIQPAKLEDSAVYLCASSKGHQETQYFGPGTRLLVL.

This clone was recorded a few times. The CDR3 coding sequence is TGCGCCAGCAGCTTGGCGTCTGGGACAGGGTATAGCAATCAGCCCCAGCATTTT. Its translation is CASSLASGTGYSNQPQHF. The J gene is TRBJ1-5, the V gene TRBV5-1, with 9 bases fitting TRBD1. J gave up 0 bases and V 0 bases, and 7 bases lay outside the gene matches. The CDR3 consists of 18 residues. CDR1 and CDR2 from the germline V gene are SGHRS and YFSETQ.

This clone was observed a handful of times. The V and J genes are TRBV3-1 (or the pseudogene TRBV3-2) and TRBJ2-1, with D perhaps matching TRBD1 (6 bases). The CDR3 extends over 12 amino acids. Germline CDR1 LGHDT, CDR2 YNNKEL (reference sequence). Trimming cost V 0 bases and J 9 bases, with 6 bases left between them. The CDR3 reads CASSQEGAEQFF. For the CDR3, the DNA is TGTGCCAGCAGCCAAGAGGGGGCTGAGCAGTTCTTC.

In its sample, this clone was seen a few times. The chain links TRBV19 to TRBJ1-2; no reliable D call. V gave up 0 bases and J gave up 6 bases, with 11 bases separating them. The CDR3 runs 14 residues. Looked up from germline, CDR1 is LNHDA and CDR2 is SQIVND (reference sequence). The CDR3 DNA reads as TGTGCCAGTAGTATAGATCTTGCGTATGATGGCTACACCTTC. It codes for CASSIDLAYDGYTF.

The V gene is TRBV19, the J gene TRBJ2-7; TRBD2 matches 7 bases. The length of the CDR3 is 15 residues. Germline values: CDR1 LNHDA, CDR2 SQIVND (reference sequence). The V segment lost 3 bases and the J segment 2 bases; nucleotides outside the gene matches: 7. The CDR3 loop reads CASSMRGGGPYEQYF. As DNA, the CDR3 is TGTGCCAGTAGTATGAGGGGCGGGGGTCCCTACGAGCAGTACTTC.

The J gene is TRBJ1-1, the V gene TRBV5-1; 7 nucleotides align to TRBD1. The CDR3 runs 14 residues. The V segment lost 1 base and the J segment 6 bases; nucleotides outside the gene matches: 6. The V gene's germline CDR1 is SGHRS and CDR2 YFSETQ. CDR3 nucleotides: TGCGCCAGCAGCTTGAGGCAGGGGGTGTCTGAAGCTTTCTTT. Translated, it gives CASSLRQGVSEAFF.

Judged by abundance, this clone is medium-sized (0.01 to 0.1%). The rearrangement links TRBV7-2 to TRBJ1-2, with no clear D. CDR1 SGHTA and CDR2 FQGNSA come from the germline V gene. Between the trimmed V and J ends, which lost 4 bases and 7 bases, there was a span of 16 bases. The CDR3 runs 14 residues. The CDR3: CASSYGSQPTGYTF. The CDR3 bases are TGTGCCAGCAGCTATGGCTCCCAACCAACTGGCTACACCTTC.

The gene calls are TRBV7-2 and TRBJ1-1, with D perhaps matching TRBD1 (5 bases). V lost 5 bases to trimming and J lost 0 bases, with 10 bases between them. Per germline, CDR1 SGHTA and CDR2 FQGNSA. The CDR3 has 14 residues. The CDR3 is CASSTGPMNTEAFF. CDR3 DNA sequence: TGTGCCAGCAGCACAGGACCAATGAACACTGAAGCTTTCTTT. The whole variable domain, filled in from reference TRBV7-2 and TRBJ1-1, reads GAGVSQSPSNKVTEKGKDVELRCDPISGHTALYWYRQSLGQGLEFLIYFQGNSAPDKSGLPSDRFSAERTGGSVSTLTIQRTQQEDSAVYLCASSTGPMNTEAFFGQGTRLTVV.

The chain joins TRBV6-5 to TRBJ2-7; no firm D call. Germline V CDR1 and CDR2: MNHEY, SVGAGI. The CDR3 contains 10 residues. The V and J ends lost 11 bases and 3 bases respectively, with 8 bases between them. This chain's CDR3 is CASGLYEQYF. The CDR3 DNA follows: TGTGCCTCTGGGCTCTACGAGCAGTACTTC.

This chain connects TRBV19 to TRBJ1-6, with D perhaps TRBD1 (5 bases). Germline CDR1 LNHDA, CDR2 SQIVND (reference sequence). CDR3 size: 15 residues. V was cut by 6 bases and J by 8 bases, with 17 bases left in between. The CDR3 DNA sequence: TGTGCCAGTAGGACTGCAGGGATTGGGGATTCACCCCTCCACTTT. Protein: CASRTAGIGDSPLHF.

This clone appeared a single time. V is TRBV28 and J is TRBJ1-2; 8 bases map to TRBD1. Unmatched junction bases numbered 4, after V lost 2 bases and J lost 2 bases. Germline V gene lookup returns CDR1 MDHEN and CDR2 SYDVKM. CDR3 length equals 15 residues. CDR3 bases: TGTGCCAGCAGTTTACAGGGGGCGCCCAACTATGGCTACACCTTC. Its protein product is CASSLQGAPNYGYTF.

This clone appeared a few times. This sequence joins TRBV18 and TRBJ2-2; weak D call: TRBD2 (6 bases). CDR1 and CDR2 (germline): KGHSH, LQKENI. CDR3 length: 15 residues. The V and J ends lost 4 bases and 6 bases respectively, with 15 bases between them. CDR3 in DNA: TGTGCCAGCTCACTCCGGGTGGCGGGACCCGGGGAGCTGTTTTTT. Translation gives CASSLRVAGPGELFF.

The rearrangement joins TRBV2 to TRBJ2-7, with 14 bases that match TRBD2. Trimming cost V 7 bases and J 0 bases; bases outside gene matches: 5. Germline loops: CDR1 SNHLY, CDR2 FYNNEI. This CDR3 has 16 residues. CDR3 amino acids: CASTRTSGGSSYEQYF. CDR3 in DNA: TGTGCCAGCACCAGGACTAGCGGGGGGAGCTCCTACGAGCAGTACTTC.

The CDR3 DNA sequence: TGTGCCAGCAGGCGGGGGAATCCACTCCCAACTACGAGGCAGTACTTC. Its protein is CASRRGNPLPTTRQYF. The gene calls are TRBV7-7 and TRBJ2-7; 7 bases align to TRBD2. V trimming: 6 bases; J trimming: 9 bases; junction bases outside the gene matches: 20. This CDR3 is 16 amino acids long. Germline assignment: CDR1 SSHAT and CDR2 FNYEAQ (reference sequence).

The V gene is TRBV12-5, the J gene TRBJ2-7, with a possible D match to TRBD1 (5 bases). Germline V lookup: CDR1 LGHNT, CDR2 FRNRAP. The length of the CDR3 is 15 residues. Trimming cost V 0 bases and J 2 bases, with 11 bases left between them. The CDR3 spells CASGLVTQVAYEQYF. Written as DNA, the CDR3 is TGTGCTAGTGGTTTGGTAACACAGGTAGCCTACGAGCAGTACTTC.

V gene TRBV5-1 combines with J gene TRBJ2-7; a weak D match, TRBD1 (5 bases). In germline, CDR1 is SGHRS, CDR2 YFSETQ. The CDR3 contains 16 residues. Trimming shortened V by 0 bases and J by 4 bases, and 17 bases separated the two germline ends. CDR3 loop: CASSLAESGHSYEQYF. CDR3 bases: TGCGCCAGCAGCTTGGCGGAAAGTGGACACTCTTACGAGCAGTACTTC.

The chain employs TRBV13 and TRBJ2-1; D is perhaps TRBD1 (5 bases). This CDR3 is built from 14 residues. Trimming shortened V by 3 bases and J by 8 bases, and 14 bases separated the two germline ends. Germline lookup yields CDR1 PRHDT and CDR2 FYEKMQ (reference sequence). CDR3 in DNA: TGTGCCAGCAGCTTGGGATGGGGCAGGGATGAGCAGTTCTTC. This translates into CASSLGWGRDEQFF. Supplemented by reference TRBV13 and TRBJ2-1, the full variable domain reads AAGVIQSPRHLIKEKRETATLKCYPIPRHDTVYWYQQGPGQDPQFLISFYEKMQSDKGSIPDRFSAQQFSDYHSELNMSSLELGDSALYFCASSLGWGRDEQFFGPGTRLTVL.

The J gene is TRBJ1-1, the V gene TRBV27, with 10 bases lining up with TRBD1. After removal of 0 bases from V and 6 bases from J, the junction contained 1 base not matched to a gene. Germline V CDR1 and CDR2: MNHEY, SMNVEV (reference sequence). CDR3 length: 14 residues. The CDR3 DNA reads as TGTGCCAGCAGTTTATCAGGGACAGGGGCTGAAGCTTTCTTT. Amino acid sequence: CASSLSGTGAEAFF.

The rearrangement joins TRBV4-3 to TRBJ2-1; D unresolved. V lost 0 bases to trimming and J lost 4 bases, with 4 bases between them. CDR1 is LGHNA, CDR2 YSLEER, per germline. The CDR3 length is 13 residues. The CDR3 DNA follows: TGCGCCAGCAGCCAAGATCTGTACAATGAGCAGTTCTTC. Translated, it gives CASSQDLYNEQFF.

The gene calls are TRBV5-1 and TRBJ2-7, with TRBD1 as a possible D gene (7 bases). Germline lookup yields CDR1 SGHRS and CDR2 YFSETQ. V lost 3 bases and J 4 bases, leaving 14 bases between the germline ends. This CDR3 contains 14 residues. This chain's CDR3 is CASSSSGGSYEQYF. Written as DNA, the CDR3 is TGCGCCAGCAGCTCCTCAGGGGGGTCTTACGAGCAGTACTTC. The whole variable domain, remainder taken from reference TRBV5-1 and TRBJ2-7, is KAGVTQTPRYLIKTRGQQVTLSCSPISGHRSVSWYQQTPGQGLQFLFEYFSETQRNKGNFPGRFSGRQFSNSRSEMNVSTLELGDSALYLCASSSSGGSYEQYFGPGTRLTVT.

The J gene is TRBJ2-3, the V gene TRBV18; 7 bases line up with TRBD1. The CDR3 extends over 15 amino acids. With 1 base clipped from V and 2 bases from J, the junction kept 3 bases outside the gene matches. Germline V lookup: CDR1 KGHSH, CDR2 LQKENI. DNA of the CDR3: TGTGCCAGCTCACCACGGGGGACAGACACAGATACGCAGTATTTT. Its protein product is CASSPRGTDTDTQYF.